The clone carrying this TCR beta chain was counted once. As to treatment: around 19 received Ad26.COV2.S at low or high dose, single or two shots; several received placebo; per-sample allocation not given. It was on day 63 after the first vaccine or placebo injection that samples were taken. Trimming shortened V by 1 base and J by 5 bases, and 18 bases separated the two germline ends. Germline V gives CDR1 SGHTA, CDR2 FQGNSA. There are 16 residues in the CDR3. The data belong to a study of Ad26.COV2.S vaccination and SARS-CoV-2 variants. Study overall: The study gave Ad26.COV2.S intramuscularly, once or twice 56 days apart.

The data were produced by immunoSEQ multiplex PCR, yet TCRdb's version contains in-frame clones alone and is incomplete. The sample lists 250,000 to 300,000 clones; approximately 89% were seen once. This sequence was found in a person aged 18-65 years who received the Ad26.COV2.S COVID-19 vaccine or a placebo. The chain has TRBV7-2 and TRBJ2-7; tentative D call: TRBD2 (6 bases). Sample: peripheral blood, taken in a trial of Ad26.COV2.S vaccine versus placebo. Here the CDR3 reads CASSLVRGSGPDEQYF. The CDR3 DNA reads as TGTGCCAGCAGCTTAGTGAGGGGTAGCGGCCCTGACGAGCAGTACTTC.